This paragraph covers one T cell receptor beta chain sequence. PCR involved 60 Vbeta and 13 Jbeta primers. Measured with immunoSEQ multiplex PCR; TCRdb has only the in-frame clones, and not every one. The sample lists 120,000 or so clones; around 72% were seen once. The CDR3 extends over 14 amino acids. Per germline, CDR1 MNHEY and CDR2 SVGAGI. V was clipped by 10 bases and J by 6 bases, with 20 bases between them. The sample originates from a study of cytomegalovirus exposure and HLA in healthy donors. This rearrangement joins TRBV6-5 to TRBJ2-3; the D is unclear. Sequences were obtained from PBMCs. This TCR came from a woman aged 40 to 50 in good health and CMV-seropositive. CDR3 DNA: TGTGCCACCTCTTACTCTGGCCCCACGGATACGCAGTATTTT. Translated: CATSYSGPTDTQYF.